This is a list of T cell receptor beta chains from one sample in a study of T-cell memory formation after mild COVID-19. MiXCR, applied by TCRdb to the 5' RACE reads, yields one record per CDR3 protein. The sample carries approximately 250,000 distinct CDR3 sequences, 16% recorded once. The sequenced material came from PBMCs or a T cell subset sorted from them (not recorded which). Receptors originate from a man younger than 30 who had mild COVID-19 (a few samples of this study predate the infection). Cell type and time point are not known. Each CDR3 is given with its conserved first and last residue. A D gene is named only where the DNA matches it firmly. Some rows have no size entry. The others give once, few or many, or a class for an expanded clone.

>-|TRBJ1-5|few|TRBV11-2
TGTGCCAGCAGCTTAATCGGGTACAATCAGCCCCAGCATTTT
CASSLIGYNQPQHF
>-|TRBJ2-6|-|TRBV6-2/TRBV6-3
TGTGCCAGCAGTTACTGGGCTGCTGGGGCCAACGTCCTGACTTTC
CASSYWAAGANVLTF
>TRBD2|TRBJ2-7|-|TRBV7-2
TGTGCCAGCAGCCCGAGCCTTGGGGTAGCGGGGGCATACGAGCAGTACTTC
CASSPSLGVAGAYEQYF
>-|TRBJ1-1|few|TRBV5-1
TGCGCCAGCAGCTTGGCCCTTGGATCCACTGAAGCTTTCTTT
CASSLALGSTEAFF
>-|TRBJ2-1|many|TRBV5-1
TGCGCCAGCGCGACAACAGGGTCCTACAATGAGCAGTTCTTC
CASATTGSYNEQFF
>TRBD1|TRBJ2-2|-|TRBV5-1
TGCGCCAGCAGCTCCGGGACAGGGGTCACCGGGGAGCTGTTTTTT
CASSSGTGVTGELFF
>-|TRBJ2-3|-|TRBV4-1
TGCGCCAGCAGCCAAGATAGTGGCATCACAGATACGCAGTATTTT
CASSQDSGITDTQYF
>-|TRBJ1-2|-|TRBV3-1
TGTGCCAGCAGCCAAGGAGATGGAGATCACTATGGCTACACCTTC
CASSQGDGDHYGYTF
>-|TRBJ2-7|few|TRBV7-9
TGTGCCAGCAGGGAGGAGGGGGGGCCCACCTACGAGCAGTACTTC
CASREEGGPTYEQYF
>-|TRBJ2-7|few|TRBV7-2
TGTGCCAGCAGCTTCGGCCAGGGAAGGTCCTACGAGCAGTACTTC
CASSFGQGRSYEQYF
>TRBD2|TRBJ2-5|-|TRBV18
TGTGCCAGCTCACCTTTCGAAGGACTAGCGGGGGGTCTCCAAGAGACCCAGTACTTC
CASSPFEGLAGGLQETQYF
>-|TRBJ1-1|once|TRBV4-1
TGCGCCAGCAGCCTGCGCACATATTCAAACACTGAAGCTTTCTTT
CASSLRTYSNTEAFF
>-|TRBJ1-1|-|TRBV5-1
TGCGCCAGCAGCTTGGCCGGGGGCGGATCAACTGAAGCTTTCTTT
CASSLAGGGSTEAFF
>-|TRBJ2-7|few|TRBV6-5
TGTGCCAGCAGCCGAGGGGGGATCCCCTACGAGCAGTACTTC
CASSRGGIPYEQYF
>-|TRBJ2-1|few|TRBV30
TGTGCCTGGATTTCCCGACTTGCGGTAGGTGGATACAATGAGCAGTTCTTC
CAWISRLAVGGYNEQFF
>-|TRBJ2-1|few|TRBV29-1
TGCAGCGTTGAGGCACAGCCATACAATGAGCAGTTCTTC
CSVEAQPYNEQFF
>-|TRBJ2-1|-|TRBV11-3
TGTGCCAGCAGCGGGGATAAGGATGAGCAGTTCTTC
CASSGDKDEQFF
>-|TRBJ2-7|-|TRBV7-9
TGTGCCAGCAGCTGGGGGGAGATTTCCTACGAGCAGTACTTC
CASSWGEISYEQYF
>-|TRBJ1-6|-|TRBV12-3/TRBV12-4
TGTGCCAGCAGCCCTAGGGGGGCAGGTTCACCCCTCCACTTT
CASSPRGAGSPLHF
>TRBD1|TRBJ1-4|-|TRBV20-1
TGCAGTGCTAGAGAGACAGGGAGTCGGGAAAAACTGTTTTTT
CSARETGSREKLFF
>-|TRBJ1-2|-|TRBV18
TGTGCCAGCTCACCAAGTATAGGGAACTATGGCTACACCTTC
CASSPSIGNYGYTF
>-|TRBJ1-1|few|TRBV5-6
TGTGCCAGCAGCTTCTCTCGAACTGAAGCTTTCTTT
CASSFSRTEAFF
>-|TRBJ2-2|many|TRBV5-1
TGCGCCAGCAGCTTGGTCCTGGACGGGCGGGCCACCGGGGAGCTGTTTTTT
CASSLVLDGRATGELFF
>-|TRBJ2-5|-|TRBV12-3/TRBV12-4
TGTGCCAGCAGCCAGAGTGGGGGACGGGAGACCCAGTACTTC
CASSQSGGRETQYF
>-|TRBJ2-3|once|TRBV6-1
TGTGCCAGCAATCGACGGGCGGGATGGGGCACAGATACGCAGTATTTT
CASNRRAGWGTDTQYF
>TRBD2|TRBJ2-1|-|TRBV11-2
TGTGCCAGCAGCTTAGATTCCCTAGCGGGGGGCTACAATGAGCAGTTCTTC
CASSLDSLAGGYNEQFF
>-|TRBJ1-5|-|TRBV20-1
TGCAGTGCTCCCCCAGCAGGGCGGAACAATCAGCCCCAGCATTTT
CSAPPAGRNNQPQHF
>TRBD1|TRBJ2-7|few|TRBV20-1
TGCAGTGCTAGCCCCGGGACAGAAGACTACGAGCAGTACTTC
CSASPGTEDYEQYF
>-|TRBJ1-2|-|TRBV4-3
TGCGCCAGCAGCCAAGGGTGGTCCACAGGGAGTGGCTACACCTTC
CASSQGWSTGSGYTF
>-|TRBJ1-1|few|TRBV11-2
TGTGCCAGCAGCTTAGATCGGGGGGCGGTTACTGAAGCTTTCTTT
CASSLDRGAVTEAFF
>-|TRBJ2-3|many|TRBV7-6
TGTGCCAGCAGCCTTTGGATGGATACGCAGTATTTT
CASSLWMDTQYF
>-|TRBJ1-2|-|TRBV5-1
TGCGCCAGCAGCAGAGCCTGGACAGTGGGTAACTATGGCTACACCTTC
CASSRAWTVGNYGYTF
>-|TRBJ2-3|-|TRBV11-2
TGTGCCAGCAGTTCGCTATCCGGGACGTCTGTCGCCGCAGATACGCAGTATTTT
CASSSLSGTSVAADTQYF
>TRBD1|TRBJ1-4|-|TRBV27
TGTGCCAGCAGCCCCTGGACAGGGGAAGAAAAACTGTTTTTT
CASSPWTGEEKLFF
>-|TRBJ1-2|-|TRBV9
TGTGCCAGCAGCGTAGGGTCCAGGGGCGCGGATGGCTACACCTTC
CASSVGSRGADGYTF